The T cell receptor (beta chain) described here comes from a study of T cells in Graves' hyperthyroidism and ophthalmopathy. General observations from the study: In validation, the model predicted ophthalmopathy. These predictions came a median roughly 7.1 months before onset.

Ophthalmopathy cases scored 3 or more on the Clinical Activity Score and 4 or more on NOSPECS grade, with duration below 3 months. Clinical symptoms, serum thyroxine, TRAb, thyroid ultrasound and orbital computed tomography established diagnosis. Ten or more counts support this clonotype. What it binds is unknown. The CDR3 sequence is 15 residues long. V was pared by 0 bases and J by 2 bases, with 11 bases between. Looked up from germline, CDR1 is MGHRA and CDR2 is YSYEKL. RNA transcripts were the template for amplifying TCR beta CDR3 regions. HTBI primers were used for first-round RT-PCR of the TCR CDR3. TCRdb redid the calling of the multiplex PCR reads with MiXCR, one entry per CDR3 protein. The data contain approximately 570,000 distinct CDR3 sequences, approximately 20% of them singletons.

The chain employs TRBV4-1 and TRBJ2-7; the D gene could be TRBD1 or TRBD2 (6 bases each). Input material: blood. This sequence was found in a man in his forties with Graves' ophthalmopathy. CDR3 in amino acids: CASSQELGGAYEQYF. The CDR3 nucleotides read TGCGCCAGCAGCCAAGAGTTGGGGGGCGCCTACGAGCAGTACTTC.